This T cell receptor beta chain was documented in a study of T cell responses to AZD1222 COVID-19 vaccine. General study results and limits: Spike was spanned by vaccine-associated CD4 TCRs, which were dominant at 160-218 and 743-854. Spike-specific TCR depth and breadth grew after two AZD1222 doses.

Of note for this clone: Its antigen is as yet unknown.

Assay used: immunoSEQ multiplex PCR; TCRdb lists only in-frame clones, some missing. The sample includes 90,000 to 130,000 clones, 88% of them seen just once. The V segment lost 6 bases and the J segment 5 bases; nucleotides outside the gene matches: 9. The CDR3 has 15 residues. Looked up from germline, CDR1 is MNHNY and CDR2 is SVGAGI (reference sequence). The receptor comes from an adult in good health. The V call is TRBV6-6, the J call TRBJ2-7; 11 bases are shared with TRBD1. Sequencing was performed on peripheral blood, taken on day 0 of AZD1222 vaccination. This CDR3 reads CASRNSGTGGNEQYF. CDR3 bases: TGTGCCAGCAGGAACTCCGGGACAGGGGGGAACGAGCAGTACTTC.